What follows are 20 T cell receptor beta chains derived from one specimen sequenced in a study of T cell clusters in autoimmune cytopenias. TRB was amplified by touch-down multiplex PCR, primer pools A and B combined. From its re-call of the multiplex PCR reads, TCRdb lists each CDR3 protein once, without DNA. Its table lists approximately 14,000 distinct CDR3 sequences. Each sample's input was approximately 0.25 ug genomic DNA, 30,000 to 45,000 genome equivalents. Source material: peripheral blood. The receptors were sampled from a human donor with an autoimmune cytopenia or autoimmune hepatitis (not recorded which).

The gene calls are TRBV6-5 and TRBJ2-1; TCRdb outputs TRBD2, but without DNA this stays unchecked. In germline, CDR1 is MNHEY, CDR2 SVGAGI. CDR3 length: 14 amino acids. CDR3 region: CASRGQITPNEQFF.

Considering frequency, this clonotype is medium-sized (0.01 to 0.1%). The genes are TRBV6-5 and TRBJ2-2; TCRdb reports TRBD1, a call that lacks DNA to check it against. This CDR3 region has 13 residues. Looked up from germline, CDR1 is MNHEY and CDR2 is SVGAGI. The CDR3 region is CASKQGYTGELFF.

CDR3 residues: CASKSGQGLLSEQYF. This chain connects TRBV19 to TRBJ2-7; the D call of TRBD1 rests on TCRdb alone, since no DNA is present to check it. CDR1 is LNHDA, CDR2 SQIVND, per germline (reference sequence). The CDR3 totals 15 residues. Variable domain in full (rest from reference TRBV19 and TRBJ2-7): DGGITQSPKYLFRKEGQNVTLSCEQNLNHDAMYWYRQDPGQGLRLIYYSQIVNDFQKGDIAEGYSVSREKKESFPLTVTSAQKNPTAFYLCASKSGQGLLSEQYFGPGTRLTVT.

The chain is built from TRBV19 and TRBJ2-2; TCRdb gives TRBD1 as the D gene, but with no DNA this cannot be confirmed. The germline V gene has CDR1 LNHDA and CDR2 SQIVND (reference sequence). The CDR3 covers 15 residues. CDR3 amino acids: CASRVDNTNTGELFF.

This chain uses TRBV18 with TRBJ2-5. Germline V gene lookup returns CDR1 KGHSH and CDR2 LQKENI. CDR3 length: 14 amino acids. The CDR3 protein is CASSPDQLGETQYF.

Considering frequency, this clonotype is medium-sized (0.01 to 0.1%). This chain links TRBV19 with TRBJ2-5; TCRdb proposes TRBD1, but this gene call is untestable without DNA. CDR1 and CDR2 (germline): LNHDA, SQIVND (reference sequence). CDR3 length: 15 residues. Here the CDR3 reads CASSLGQPGSETQYF.

The chain joins TRBV11-1 to TRBJ1-1. Germline V gives CDR1 SGHAT, CDR2 FQDESV (reference sequence). The CDR3 is 15 amino acids. The chain's CDR3 is CASSLGSLGGFEAFF. The whole variable domain, filled in from reference TRBV11-1 and TRBJ1-1, reads EAEVAQSPRYKITEKSQAVAFWCDPISGHATLYWYRQILGQGPELLVQFQDESVVDDSQLPKDRFSAERLKGVDSTLKIQPAELGDSAMYLCASSLGSLGGFEAFFGQGTRLTVV.

By frequency, this clonotype is medium-sized. V is TRBV6-6 and J is TRBJ2-7; TCRdb picks TRBD2, but there is no DNA to check that call. CDR1 is MNHNY and CDR2 is SVGAGI in the germline V gene (reference sequence). The CDR3 has 15 residues. The CDR3 reads CASSAGTSGVGEQYF.

This rearrangement joins TRBV12-3 or TRBV12-4 to TRBJ1-5. The CDR3 extends over 13 amino acids. This chain's CDR3 is CASSPYSNQPQHF.

In terms of frequency, this clonotype is medium-sized. This CDR3 is CASSRLGGDTGELFF. The chain links TRBV6-5 to TRBJ2-2; TCRdb proposes TRBD1, but this gene call is untestable without DNA. In germline, CDR1 is MNHEY, CDR2 SVGAGI. The CDR3 has 15 amino acids.

The chain recombines TRBV12-3 or TRBV12-4 with TRBJ1-1; TCRdb's D gene call, TRBD1, goes unchecked for lack of DNA. The CDR3 covers 13 residues. The CDR3 protein is CASTGALNTEAFF.

The chain has TRBV6-5 and TRBJ2-7; TCRdb lists TRBD1, though no DNA is available to test this call. The CDR3 loop spans 14 amino acids. Germline-derived CDR1 and CDR2 are MNHEY and SVGAGI. CDR3 residues: CASAPRPPDYEQYF.

J is TRBJ2-1 and V is TRBV27; TCRdb picks TRBD2, but there is no DNA to check that call. CDR3 length: 20 amino acids. The V gene's germline CDR1 is MNHEY and CDR2 SMNVEV (reference sequence). The CDR3 protein is CASILRFGPGGAGGDNEQFF.

This CDR3 is CASSARQGQPQHF. This rearrangement joins TRBV6-1 to TRBJ1-5; TCRdb names TRBD1, which stays unverified in the absence of DNA. CDR1 MNHNS and CDR2 SASEGT come from the germline V gene. The CDR3 covers 13 residues.

The chain has TRBV5-1 and TRBJ1-3. The CDR3 sequence is 14 residues long. Germline-derived CDR1 and CDR2 are SGHRS and YFSETQ. The CDR3 sequence is CASSLASSGNTIYF.

V is TRBV7-6 and J is TRBJ2-1; TCRdb's D call, TRBD1, is unchecked because there is no DNA. CDR3 size: 15 residues. The germline CDR1 and CDR2 sequences are SGHVS and FNYEAQ. The CDR3 loop is CASSLAGTGGNEQFF.

This clonotype shows up as medium-sized by frequency. This sequence joins TRBV19 and TRBJ2-1; there is no DNA to check the TCRdb D call of TRBD1. Per the germline V gene, CDR1 is LNHDA and CDR2 is SQIVND (reference sequence). This CDR3 contains 14 residues. This CDR3 reads CASSRRDSYNEQFF.

J is TRBJ2-7 and V is TRBV20-1. CDR3 length equals 11 residues. In germline, CDR1 is DFQATT, CDR2 SNEGSKA (reference sequence). The CDR3 loop is CSARDRGEQYF.

CDR3 residues: CASSGSLYNEQFF. The chain recombines TRBV19 with TRBJ2-1; as DNA is missing, the TRBD2 call by TCRdb cannot be tested. CDR3 length: 13 residues. CDR1 and CDR2 from the germline V gene are LNHDA and SQIVND (reference sequence).

The chain is built from TRBV12-3 or TRBV12-4 and TRBJ2-5; TCRdb indicates TRBD1, and absent DNA this call remains unverified. The length of the CDR3 is 15 residues. CDR3 sequence: CASSEGQGRRETQYF.